This T cell receptor (beta chain) stems from a study of human thymus T cells. Study observations and caveats: Blood and thymic repertoires both appeared biased in V and J gene usage.

TCRdb keeps only in-frame clones here, not all; method: immunoSEQ multiplex PCR. The table records just over 45,000 clones, 95% of them present only once. A note on this clone: The antigen remains unidentified.

The sample taken for sequencing was blood. This receptor was taken from a girl under two years old with a congenital heart defect but otherwise immunologically healthy.

The CDR3 reads CASSLGRKLAKNIQYF. In nucleotides, the CDR3 is TGCGCCAGCAGCTTAGGCAGGAAACTAGCCAAAAACATTCAGTACTTC. The rearrangement uses TRBV5-1 and TRBJ2-4; D uncertain. Germline V gives CDR1 SGHRS, CDR2 YFSETQ. V was cut by 2 bases and J by 0 bases, with 12 bases left in between. The CDR3 length is 16 residues.